The 20 T cell receptor beta chains presented below share a single source sample, sequenced in a study of blood T cell repertoires in COVID-19 (TCRdb year 2020). Library generation was performed with the immunoSEQ multiplex PCR assay. Not all clones reach the TCRdb copy of this immuneACCESS table, which keeps in-frame sequences only. Checked studies attribute under half of the gap to unresolved V genes and leave the rest unexplained. The sample table contains over 150,000 clones; only one count was recorded for about 83% of them. 2.5% to 3% of the sample goes to the ten largest clones. Sequenced material: peripheral blood. These receptors were taken from an elderly woman with COVID-19, enrolled during active disease.

J is TRBJ2-2 and V is TRBV6-6, with a possible D match to TRBD1 (6 bases). The CDR3 is 16 amino acids. Germline-derived CDR1 and CDR2 are MNHNY and SVGAGI (reference sequence). The V and J ends lost 0 bases and 4 bases respectively, with 12 bases between them. The CDR3 DNA is TGTGCCAGCAGTTACTCAAGAGGGGGTCCCACCGGGGAGCTGTTTTTT. This encodes CASSYSRGGPTGELFF.

The CDR3 DNA follows: TGTGCCAGCTCACCACTCGGACAGGGAAGGGGTTCACCCCTCCACTTT. This sequence encodes CASSPLGQGRGSPLHF. This chain joins TRBV18 and TRBJ1-6; TRBD1 matches at 8 bases. The CDR3 extends over 16 amino acids. Germline V gene sequence: CDR1 KGHSH, CDR2 LQKENI. After removal of 1 base from V and 9 bases from J, the junction contained 8 bases not matched to a gene.

This clone was counted once. The rearrangement links TRBV19 to TRBJ2-1; 7 bases match TRBD2. The germline CDR1 and CDR2 sequences are LNHDA and SQIVND (reference sequence). This CDR3 has 15 residues. The trim removed 9 bases at V and 4 bases at J, leaving 12 bases unmatched. CDR3 DNA: TGTGCCAGCATCCCTGGGGCTAGCGGTTACAATGAGCAGTTCTTC. The encoded protein is CASIPGASGYNEQFF.

This chain uses TRBV9 with TRBJ2-1; 9 bases line up with TRBD2. V was clipped by 4 bases and J by 4 bases; unmatched bases: 9. The CDR3 is 16 amino acids. In germline, CDR1 is SGDLS, CDR2 YYNGEE. The CDR3: CASSPNSGGFYNEQFF. For the CDR3, the DNA is TGTGCCAGCAGCCCCAATAGCGGGGGATTTTACAATGAGCAGTTCTTC.

This clone was seen only once. V usage is TRBV5-4 and J usage is TRBJ2-5, with D possibly TRBD1 on 6 matching bases. The CDR3 contains 15 residues. V was shortened by 4 bases and J by 1 base, with 14 bases between the two germline ends. Per germline, CDR1 SGHNT and CDR2 YYREEE (reference sequence). The DNA for the CDR3 is TGTGCCAGCAGCCACCCGGGACACCTCCAAGAGACCCAGTACTTC. It translates to CASSHPGHLQETQYF.

This clone showed up just once. This sequence joins TRBV29-1 and TRBJ2-7; 12 positions match TRBD2. The CDR3 sequence is 15 residues long. Germline values: CDR1 SQVTM, CDR2 ANQGSEA. With V trimmed by 3 bases and J by 0 bases, 3 bases remained unmatched. CDR3 nucleotide sequence: TGCAGCGTTGACGGACTAGCGGGAAACTCCTACGAGCAGTACTTC. It specifies CSVDGLAGNSYEQYF.

This chain connects TRBV10-1 to TRBJ2-3; possibly TRBD2 for D (5 bases). Germline V lookup: CDR1 WNHNN, CDR2 SYGVQD (reference sequence). Trimming pared 4 bases from V and 0 bases from J, leaving 11 bases between. The CDR3 totals 15 residues. DNA of the CDR3: TGCGCCAGCAGTGGTGGAGCGGTGAGCACAGATACGCAGTATTTT. Translated, it gives CASSGGAVSTDTQYF.

The CDR3 bases are TGTGCCAGCAGCCGCCATTCGGGCGGGATCGTTGGCGGGGAGCTGTTTTTT. It encodes CASSRHSGGIVGGELFF. This rearrangement joins TRBV7-2 to TRBJ2-2, with D perhaps matching TRBD2 (6 bases). This CDR3 has 17 amino acids. CDR1 is SGHTA and CDR2 is FQGNSA in the germline V gene. Trimming removed 5 bases at V and 7 bases at J, with 23 bases between.

The chain combines TRBV18 with TRBJ2-3; 12 nucleotides line up with TRBD2. With V trimmed by 0 bases and J by 10 bases, 8 bases remained unmatched. The CDR3 runs to 16 residues. Germline V gene sequence: CDR1 KGHSH, CDR2 LQKENI. CDR3 DNA: TGTGCCAGCTCACCACCGTCCGGACTAGCGGGGAGGGCGCAGTATTTT. Translation gives CASSPPSGLAGRAQYF. Drawing the rest from reference TRBV18 and TRBJ2-3, the complete variable domain is NAGVMQNPRHLVRRRGQEARLRCSPMKGHSHVYWYRQLPEEGLKFMVYLQKENIIDESGMPKERFSAEFPKEGPSILRIQQVVRGDSAAYFCASSPPSGLAGRAQYFGPGTRLTVL.

This rearrangement joins TRBV7-3 to TRBJ2-7; D may be TRBD1 (6 bases). Germline assignment: CDR1 SGHTA and CDR2 FQGTGA. This CDR3 has 18 amino acids. Between the trimmed V and J ends, which lost 4 bases and 0 bases, there was a span of 22 bases. CDR3 nucleotides: TGTGCCAGCAGCTCCCGCGAAGGGGGTCCCCTCGTCTCCTACGAGCAGTACTTC. Its protein product is CASSSREGGPLVSYEQYF.

The chain has TRBV11-2 and TRBJ1-6, with D possibly matching TRBD1 (5 bases). The V and J ends lost 4 bases and 0 bases respectively, with 10 bases between them. There are 16 residues in the CDR3. Germline CDR1 is SGHAT and CDR2 is FQNNGV. Written as DNA, the CDR3 is TGTGCCAGCAGCTCCAACACAGGCTCCTATAATTCACCCCTCCACTTT. Its translation is CASSSNTGSYNSPLHF.

The V call is TRBV2, the J call TRBJ1-6; D might be TRBD1 (5 bases). V lost 4 bases and J 10 bases, leaving 11 bases between the germline ends. Germline V gene lookup returns CDR1 SNHLY and CDR2 FYNNEI. CDR3 length: 13 residues. This CDR3 reads CASSAGNRSPLHF. The CDR3 region has the DNA TGTGCCAGCAGTGCAGGGAACCGATCACCCCTCCACTTT. Full variable domain (remainder filled in from reference TRBV2 and TRBJ1-6): EPEVTQTPSHQVTQMGQEVILRCVPISNHLYFYWYRQILGQKVEFLVSFYNNEISEKSEIFDDQFSVERPDGSNFTLKIRSTKLEDSAMYFCASSAGNRSPLHFGNGTRLTVT.

The chain couples TRBV18 to TRBJ1-5, with a tentative D call TRBD1 (5 bases). Trimming removed 4 bases at V and 1 base at J, with 17 bases between. Looked up from germline, CDR1 is KGHSH and CDR2 is LQKENI. The CDR3 sequence is 17 residues long. CDR3 amino acids: CASSRTRTPASNQPQHF. CDR3 coding DNA: TGTGCCAGCTCACGGACTAGGACACCCGCCAGCAATCAGCCCCAGCATTTT.

The J gene is TRBJ1-5, the V gene TRBV19, with D possibly matching TRBD1 (5 bases). V dropped 9 bases and J dropped 4 bases, with 10 bases sitting between them. Germline assignment: CDR1 LNHDA and CDR2 SQIVND (reference sequence). The CDR3 has 12 amino acids. As DNA, the CDR3 is TGTGCCAGCTGGACACCGAATCAGCCCCAGCATTTT. Its translation: CASWTPNQPQHF.

The rearrangement links TRBV3-1 (or the pseudogene TRBV3-2) to TRBJ2-5, with TRBD2 matching 14 bases. V shed 2 bases, J shed 4 bases, and the junction held 9 bases outside the gene matches. The CDR3 has 18 residues. Germline assignment: CDR1 LGHDT and CDR2 YNNKEL (reference sequence). Here the CDR3 reads CASSQRPPGTSGRETQYF. The CDR3 DNA is TGTGCCAGCAGCCAACGACCGCCCGGGACTAGCGGGAGAGAGACCCAGTACTTC.

The chain uses TRBV7-2 and TRBJ2-1; D not resolved. The germline V gene encodes CDR1 SGHTA and CDR2 FQGNSA. The CDR3 sequence is 13 residues long. V dropped 0 bases and J dropped 3 bases, with 3 bases sitting between them. CDR3 protein: CASSLARYNEQFF. The CDR3 DNA reads TGTGCCAGCAGCTTAGCTCGCTACAATGAGCAGTTCTTC.

The V gene is TRBV29-1, the J gene TRBJ2-7, with D perhaps matching TRBD1 (6 bases). Looked up from germline, CDR1 is SQVTM and CDR2 is ANQGSEA. Trimming cost V 0 bases and J 3 bases, with 6 bases left between them. This CDR3 comprises 12 residues. The chain's CDR3 is CSVEEQGYEQYF. In DNA, the CDR3 is TGCAGCGTTGAAGAACAGGGCTACGAGCAGTACTTC.

This sequence joins TRBV5-5 and TRBJ1-1; D is unclear. Germline loops: CDR1 SGHKS, CDR2 YYEKEE (reference sequence). V was clipped by 2 bases and J by 3 bases, with 11 bases between them. CDR3 length equals 14 residues. This chain's CDR3 is CASSFAGSYTEAFF. CDR3 DNA: TGTGCCAGCAGCTTCGCAGGCAGTTACACTGAAGCTTTCTTT.

V gene TRBV5-1 combines with J gene TRBJ2-1; 8 bases match TRBD2. The CDR3 runs 15 residues. Germline lookup yields CDR1 SGHRS and CDR2 YFSETQ. The junction had 5 bases not matched to a gene; V was cut back by 0 bases and J by 6 bases. The CDR3 loop reads CASSLVSGTINEQFF. The DNA of the CDR3 is TGCGCCAGCAGCTTGGTTAGCGGGACGATCAATGAGCAGTTCTTC.

This clone was recorded only once. The V and J genes are TRBV7-2 and TRBJ2-5; no clear D. Trimming took 4 bases from V and 9 from J, leaving 12 bases between them. Per the germline V gene, CDR1 is SGHTA and CDR2 is FQGNSA. CDR3 length equals 12 residues. CDR3: CASSSPSLAQYF. For the CDR3, the DNA is TGTGCCAGCAGCTCCCCTAGTCTGGCCCAGTACTTC.